These T cell receptor beta chains were read from a single sample in a study of cytomegalovirus exposure and HLA in healthy donors. Generated by immunoSEQ multiplex PCR, the TCRdb table keeps only in-frame clones and is missing some. The profile shows about 190,000 clones, about 77% of them singletons. Source material: PBMCs. The receptor set was obtained from a man aged 25-45 years in good health and CMV-seropositive. Each CDR3 is given without its conserved first and last residue. Clone size appears in some rows only: once, few, many, or a class for an expanded clone.

size	V	J	CDR3
-	TRBV15	TRBJ2-3	ATSERQTDTQY
-	TRBV7-9	TRBJ2-7	ASRPRGLSSYEQY
-	TRBV19	TRBJ2-1	ASSIVGRVNEQF
few	TRBV30	TRBJ1-1	AWLKTGGPAEAF
-	TRBV19	TRBJ1-5	ASSIGASNQPQH
few	TRBV6-6	TRBJ2-7	ASSPMTGGYEQY
-	TRBV29-1	TRBJ1-2	SVGGQPNYGYT
-	TRBV11-3	TRBJ1-5	ASSQPRQPNSNQPQH
-	TRBV28	TRBJ2-1	ASVWTRDNEQF
-	TRBV27	TRBJ2-1	ASSWREKGNEQF
-	TRBV7-9	TRBJ2-5	ASRPGTSQETQY
-	TRBV29-1	TRBJ1-2	SASRGVDGYT
few	TRBV2	TRBJ2-1	ASSEAAGNEQF
-	TRBV7-3	TRBJ2-3	SSSLRGFNTDTQY
few	TRBV4-1	TRBJ1-4	ASSSGDRRGEKLF
-	TRBV9	TRBJ2-7	ASSVTGTDYEQY
-	TRBV19	TRBJ2-7	ASSVASAGAYEQY
-	TRBV18	-	ASSWAESYEQY
-	TRBV7-2	TRBJ2-7	ASSLAGRDLNEQY